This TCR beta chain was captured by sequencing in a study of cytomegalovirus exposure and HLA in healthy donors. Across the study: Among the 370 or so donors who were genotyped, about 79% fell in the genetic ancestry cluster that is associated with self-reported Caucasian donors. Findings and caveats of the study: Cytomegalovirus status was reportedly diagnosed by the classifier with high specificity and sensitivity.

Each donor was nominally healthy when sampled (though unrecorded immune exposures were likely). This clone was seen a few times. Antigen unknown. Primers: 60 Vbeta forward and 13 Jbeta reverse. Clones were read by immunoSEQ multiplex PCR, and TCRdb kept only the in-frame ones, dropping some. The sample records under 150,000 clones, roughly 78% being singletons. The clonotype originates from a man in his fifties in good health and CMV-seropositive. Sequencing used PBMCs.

The CDR3 loop is CASSQTGVQPQHF. DNA for the CDR3: TGTGCCAGCAGCCAAACAGGGGTTCAGCCCCAGCATTTT. J is TRBJ1-5 and V is TRBV27; TRBD1 matches 7 bases. With 6 bases clipped from V and 6 bases from J, the junction kept 5 bases outside the gene matches. From germline, CDR1 is MNHEY and CDR2 SMNVEV (reference sequence). The CDR3 is made up of 13 amino acids.